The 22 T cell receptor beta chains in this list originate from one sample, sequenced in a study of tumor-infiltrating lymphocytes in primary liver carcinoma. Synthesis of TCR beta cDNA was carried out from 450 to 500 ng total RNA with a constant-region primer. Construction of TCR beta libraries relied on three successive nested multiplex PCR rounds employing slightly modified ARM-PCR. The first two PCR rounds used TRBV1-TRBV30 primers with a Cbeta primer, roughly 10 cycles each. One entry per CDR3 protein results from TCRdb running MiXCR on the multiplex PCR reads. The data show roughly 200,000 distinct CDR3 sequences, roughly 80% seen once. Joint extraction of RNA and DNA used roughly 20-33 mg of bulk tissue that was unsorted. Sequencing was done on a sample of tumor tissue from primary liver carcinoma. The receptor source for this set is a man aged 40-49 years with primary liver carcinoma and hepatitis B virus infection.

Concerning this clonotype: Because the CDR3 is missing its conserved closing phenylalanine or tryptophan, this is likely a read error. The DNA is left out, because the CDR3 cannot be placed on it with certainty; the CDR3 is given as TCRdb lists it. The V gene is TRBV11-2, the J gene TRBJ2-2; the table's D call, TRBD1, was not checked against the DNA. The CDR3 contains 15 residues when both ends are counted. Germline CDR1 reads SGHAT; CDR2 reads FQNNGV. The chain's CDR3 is CASSHVRERTGVLFL.

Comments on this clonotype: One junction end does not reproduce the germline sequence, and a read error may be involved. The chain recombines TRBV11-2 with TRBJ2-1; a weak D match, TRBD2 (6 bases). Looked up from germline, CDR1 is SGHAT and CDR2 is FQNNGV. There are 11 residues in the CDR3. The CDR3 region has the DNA TGTACCAGCAGCTCTGCGACTAGGCAGTTCTTC. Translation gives CTSSSATRQFF.

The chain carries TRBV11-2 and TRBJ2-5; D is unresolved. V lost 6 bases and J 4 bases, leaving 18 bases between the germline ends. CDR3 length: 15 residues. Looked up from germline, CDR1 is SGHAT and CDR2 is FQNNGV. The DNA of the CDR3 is TGTGCCAGCAGTTCCGTCGGGCAAGTCCCAGAGACCCAGTACTTC. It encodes CASSSVGQVPETQYF.

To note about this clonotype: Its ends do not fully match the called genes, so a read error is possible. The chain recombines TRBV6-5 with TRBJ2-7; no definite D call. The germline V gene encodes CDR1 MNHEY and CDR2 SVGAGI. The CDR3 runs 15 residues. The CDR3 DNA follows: TGTGCCAGCAATTACTCGCCCCAAGGTGGCTACGAGCAATACTTC. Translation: CASNYSPQGGYEQYF.

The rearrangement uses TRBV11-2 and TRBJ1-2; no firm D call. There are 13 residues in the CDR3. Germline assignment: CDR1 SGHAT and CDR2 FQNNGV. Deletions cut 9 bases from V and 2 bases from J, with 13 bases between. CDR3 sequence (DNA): TGTGCCAGTACCGTCAGCTTAAACTATGGCTACACCTTC. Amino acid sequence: CASTVSLNYGYTF. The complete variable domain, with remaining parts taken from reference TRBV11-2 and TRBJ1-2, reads EAGVAQSPRYKIIEKRQSVAFWCNPISGHATLYWYQQILGQGPKLLIQFQNNGVVDDSQLPKDRFSAERLKGVDSTLKIQPAKLEDSAVYLCASTVSLNYGYTFGSGTRLTVV.

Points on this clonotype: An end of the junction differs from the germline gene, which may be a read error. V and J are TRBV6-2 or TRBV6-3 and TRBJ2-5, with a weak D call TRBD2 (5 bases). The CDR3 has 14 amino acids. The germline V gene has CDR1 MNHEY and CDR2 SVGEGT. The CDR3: CVSRTASSGETQYF. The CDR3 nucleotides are TGTGTCAGCAGAACGGCCTCCTCGGGGGAGACCCAGTACTTC.

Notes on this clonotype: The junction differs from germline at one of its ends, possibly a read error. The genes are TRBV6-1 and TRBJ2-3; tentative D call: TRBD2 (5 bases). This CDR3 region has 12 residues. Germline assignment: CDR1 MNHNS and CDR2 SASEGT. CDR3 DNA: TGTGCCTGCAGTGATGGAGGAGCTACGCAGTATTTT. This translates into CACSDGGATQYF.

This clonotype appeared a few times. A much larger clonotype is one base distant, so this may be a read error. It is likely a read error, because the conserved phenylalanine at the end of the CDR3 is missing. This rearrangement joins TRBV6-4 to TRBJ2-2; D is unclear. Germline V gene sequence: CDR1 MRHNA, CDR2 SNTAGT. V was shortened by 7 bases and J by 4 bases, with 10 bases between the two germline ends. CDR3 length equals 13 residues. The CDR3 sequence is CASKASLTGELFY. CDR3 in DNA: TGTGCCAGCAAGGCCTCGCTCACCGGGGAGCTGTTTTAT.

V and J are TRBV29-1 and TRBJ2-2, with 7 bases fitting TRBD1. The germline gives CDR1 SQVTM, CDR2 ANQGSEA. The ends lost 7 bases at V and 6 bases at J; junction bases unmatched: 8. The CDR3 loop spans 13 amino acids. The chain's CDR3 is CSADITGAGELFF. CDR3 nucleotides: TGCAGCGCTGACATAACAGGGGCCGGGGAGCTGTTTTTT.

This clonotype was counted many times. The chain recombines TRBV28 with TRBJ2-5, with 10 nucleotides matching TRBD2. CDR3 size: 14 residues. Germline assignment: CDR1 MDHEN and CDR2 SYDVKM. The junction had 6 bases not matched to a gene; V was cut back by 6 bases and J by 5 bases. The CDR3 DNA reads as TGTGCCAGCAGCTCGACTAGCGGGTTTGAGACCCAGTACTTC. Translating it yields CASSSTSGFETQYF.

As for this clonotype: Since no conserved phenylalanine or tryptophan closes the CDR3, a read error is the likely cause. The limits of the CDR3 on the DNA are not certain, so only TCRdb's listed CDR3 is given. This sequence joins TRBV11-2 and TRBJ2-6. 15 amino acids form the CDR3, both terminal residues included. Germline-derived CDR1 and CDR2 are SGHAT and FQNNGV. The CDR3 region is CATQWPRSGANVLNL.

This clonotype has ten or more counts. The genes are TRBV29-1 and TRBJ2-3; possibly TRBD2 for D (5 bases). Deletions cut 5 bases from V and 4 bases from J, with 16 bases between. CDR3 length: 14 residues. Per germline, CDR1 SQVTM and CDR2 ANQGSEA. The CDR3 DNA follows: TGCAGCGTTTCACCCCCGTCCGGGGCAGATACGCAGTATTTT. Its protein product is CSVSPPSGADTQYF.

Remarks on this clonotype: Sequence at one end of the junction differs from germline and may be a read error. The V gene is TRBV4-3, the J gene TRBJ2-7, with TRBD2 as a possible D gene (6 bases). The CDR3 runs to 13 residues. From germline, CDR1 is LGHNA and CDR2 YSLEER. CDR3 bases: TGCGCCACCAGCCAACCGGGAGAGTCTGATCAGTACTTC. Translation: CATSQPGESDQYF.

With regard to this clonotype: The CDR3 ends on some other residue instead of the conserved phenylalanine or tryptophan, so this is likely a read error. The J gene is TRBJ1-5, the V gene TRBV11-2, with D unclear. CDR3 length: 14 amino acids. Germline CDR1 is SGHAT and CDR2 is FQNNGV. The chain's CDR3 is CAGSSQDPNQPQHY. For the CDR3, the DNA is TGTGCCGGCAGCTCCCAGGACCCTAATCAGCCCCAGCATTAT.

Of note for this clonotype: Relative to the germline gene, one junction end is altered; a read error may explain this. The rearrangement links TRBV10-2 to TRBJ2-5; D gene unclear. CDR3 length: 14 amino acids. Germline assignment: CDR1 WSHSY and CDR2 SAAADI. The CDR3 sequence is CDSSGSSRQETQYF. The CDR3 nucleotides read TGCGACAGCAGTGGTAGTTCCAGACAAGAGACCCAATACTTC.

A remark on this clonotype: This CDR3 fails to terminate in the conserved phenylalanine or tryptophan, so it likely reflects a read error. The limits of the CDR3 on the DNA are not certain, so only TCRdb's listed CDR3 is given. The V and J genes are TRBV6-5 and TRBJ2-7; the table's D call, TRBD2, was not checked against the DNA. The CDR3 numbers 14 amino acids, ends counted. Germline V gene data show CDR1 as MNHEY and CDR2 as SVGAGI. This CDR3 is CASSSLSGSYEQHY.

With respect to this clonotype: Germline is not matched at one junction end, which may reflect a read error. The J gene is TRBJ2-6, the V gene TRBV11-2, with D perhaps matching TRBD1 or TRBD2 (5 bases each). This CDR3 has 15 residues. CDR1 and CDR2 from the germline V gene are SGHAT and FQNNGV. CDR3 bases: TGTGCCACCCAGCGGCCGCGCTCTGGGACCAACATCCTGAGTTTC. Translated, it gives CATQRPRSGTNILSF.

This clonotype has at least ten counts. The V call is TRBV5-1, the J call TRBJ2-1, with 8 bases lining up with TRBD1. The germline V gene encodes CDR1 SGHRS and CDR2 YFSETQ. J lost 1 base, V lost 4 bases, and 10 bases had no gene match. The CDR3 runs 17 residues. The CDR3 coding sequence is TGCGCCAGCAGCCGATTTACAGGGGGTCCTTCCTACAATGAGCAGTTCTTC. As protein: CASSRFTGGPSYNEQFF.

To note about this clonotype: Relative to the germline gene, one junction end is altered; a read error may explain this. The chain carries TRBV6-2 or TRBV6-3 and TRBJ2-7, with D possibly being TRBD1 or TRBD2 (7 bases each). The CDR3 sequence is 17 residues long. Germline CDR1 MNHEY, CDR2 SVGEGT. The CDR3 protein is CTSSLGGGQLCPYEQYF. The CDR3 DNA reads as TGTACCAGCAGTCTGGGGGGGGGACAGTTGTGTCCCTACGAGCAGTACTTC.

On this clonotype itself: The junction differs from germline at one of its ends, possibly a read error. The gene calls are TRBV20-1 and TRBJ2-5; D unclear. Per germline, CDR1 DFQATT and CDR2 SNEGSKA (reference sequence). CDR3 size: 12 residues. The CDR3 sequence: CSARPSAETLYF. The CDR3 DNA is TGCAGTGCTAGACCCTCGGCGGAGACCCTGTACTTC.

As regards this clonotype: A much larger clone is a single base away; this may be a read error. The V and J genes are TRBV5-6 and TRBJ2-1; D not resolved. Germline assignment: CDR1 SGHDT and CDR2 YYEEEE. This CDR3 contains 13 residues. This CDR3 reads CTSSLFRVGEQFF. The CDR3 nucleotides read TGTACCAGCAGCTTGTTTAGGGTCGGTGAGCAGTTCTTC.

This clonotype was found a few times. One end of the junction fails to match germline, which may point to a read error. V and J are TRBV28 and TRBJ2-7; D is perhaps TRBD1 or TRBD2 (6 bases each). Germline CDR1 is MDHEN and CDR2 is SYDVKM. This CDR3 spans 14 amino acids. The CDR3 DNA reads TGTGTCAGCACTCTCGGAGGGGGGCAATACGAGCAGTATTTC. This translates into CVSTLGGGQYEQYF.